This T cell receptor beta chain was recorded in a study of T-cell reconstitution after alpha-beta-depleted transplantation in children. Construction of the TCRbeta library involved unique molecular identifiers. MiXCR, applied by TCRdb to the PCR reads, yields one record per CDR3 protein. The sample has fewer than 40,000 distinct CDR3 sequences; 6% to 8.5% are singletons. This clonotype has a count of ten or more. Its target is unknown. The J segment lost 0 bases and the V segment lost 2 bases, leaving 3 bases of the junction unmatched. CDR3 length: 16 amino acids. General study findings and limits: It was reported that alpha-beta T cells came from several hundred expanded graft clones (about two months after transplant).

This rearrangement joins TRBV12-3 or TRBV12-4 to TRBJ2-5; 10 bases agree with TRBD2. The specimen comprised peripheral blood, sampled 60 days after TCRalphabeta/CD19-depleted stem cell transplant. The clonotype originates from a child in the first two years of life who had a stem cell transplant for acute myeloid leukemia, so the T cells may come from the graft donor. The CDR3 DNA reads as TGTGCCAGCAGTTTAATACTAGCGGGGTACCAAGAGACCCAGTACTTC. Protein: CASSLILAGYQETQYF.